Below are 8 T cell receptor beta chains sequenced from a single sample in a study of persistence of HIV-infected CD4 T cells. For these receptors, no antigen is known. This nonspecific control used anti-CD3/anti-CD28 bead stimulation of CD4+ T cells. Responding CD4+ T cells were sorted by upregulation of both CD40 ligand and CD69. The immunoSEQ assay was version 4, run in survey mode. The protocol was immunoSEQ multiplex PCR, while the TCRdb copy is restricted to in-frame clones and leaves out a portion. The sample records roughly 35,000 clones, roughly 87% being singletons. The sequencing here drew on CD4+ T cells sorted from PBMCs after roughly 19-hour stimulation, taken from a patient who received antiretroviral therapy. The source of these receptors is an adult man with HIV who was CMV-seropositive.

The CDR3 DNA sequence: TGTGCCAGCAGCTACAATACTCTTGGGTCCTACAATGAGCAGTTCTTC. It translates to CASSYNTLGSYNEQFF. J is TRBJ2-1 and V is TRBV9; no firm D call. The CDR3 is 16 amino acids. Trimming pared 4 bases from V and 1 base from J, leaving 15 bases between. The germline V gene encodes CDR1 SGDLS and CDR2 YYNGEE.

The chain employs TRBV21-1 and TRBJ2-2; the table names TRBD1, a call not compared with the DNA. TRBV21-1 represents a pseudogene. The CDR3 loop spans 17 amino acids. CDR3 in amino acids: CASSNGRQGQPLRELFF. The CDR3 bases are TGTGCCAGCAGCAATGGAAGACAGGGGCAACCACTCCGGGAGCTGTTTTTT.

The V gene is TRBV5-4, the J gene TRBJ1-6; 9 bases are a match to TRBD1. Looked up from germline, CDR1 is SGHNT and CDR2 is YYREEE (reference sequence). The V gene end was trimmed by 5 bases and the J gene end by 8 bases; junction bases not matched to a gene: 20. The CDR3 has 19 amino acids. The CDR3 coding sequence is TGTGCCAGCAGTAGACCGGGACAGGGTCTCTCGAAGGGCGATTCACCCCTCCACTTT. It is translated as CASSRPGQGLSKGDSPLHF.

V usage is TRBV7-6 and J usage is TRBJ2-1, with D unclear. Deletions cut 0 bases from V and 5 bases from J, with 14 bases between. Germline CDR1 SGHVS, CDR2 FNYEAQ. CDR3 length equals 16 residues. CDR3 bases: TGTGCCAGCAGCTTAGCGCAACTAAGTAGTCACAATGAGCAGTTCTTC. It codes for CASSLAQLSSHNEQFF. Full variable domain (rest looked up from reference TRBV7-6 and TRBJ2-1): GAGVSQSPRYKVTKRGQDVALRCDPISGHVSLYWYRQALGQGPEFLTYFNYEAQQDKSGLPNDRFSAERPEGSISTLTIQRTEQRDSAMYRCASSLAQLSSHNEQFFGPGTRLTVL.

The chain uses TRBV18 and TRBJ1-5, with D unresolved. The CDR3 spans 15 residues. V lost 6 bases to trimming and J lost 3 bases, with 15 bases between them. CDR1 and CDR2 from the germline V gene are KGHSH and LQKENI. In DNA form, the CDR3 reads TGTGCCAGCTCGCCTAGTGGAGGAATCAATCAGCCCCAGCATTTT. Translated, it gives CASSPSGGINQPQHF.

V usage is TRBV19 and J usage is TRBJ2-3, with a possible D match to TRBD1 (5 bases). The V and J ends lost 3 bases and 1 base respectively, with 17 bases between them. Germline V gene lookup returns CDR1 LNHDA and CDR2 SQIVND (reference sequence). This CDR3 contains 17 residues. The CDR3 here is CASSIVSQGWGTDTQYF. The CDR3 coding sequence is TGTGCCAGTAGTATTGTTTCCCAGGGATGGGGCACAGATACGCAGTATTTT.

The rearrangement uses TRBV5-1 and TRBJ1-1; D possibly corresponds to TRBD1 (6 bases). V lost 4 bases and J 1 base, leaving 11 bases between the germline ends. Germline CDR1 SGHRS, CDR2 YFSETQ. The CDR3 loop spans 14 amino acids. CDR3 in amino acids: CASSPRQANTEAFF. CDR3 sequence (DNA): TGCGCCAGCAGCCCCCGACAGGCGAACACTGAAGCTTTCTTT.

J is TRBJ1-4 and V is TRBV12-3 or TRBV12-4; D gene unclear. Trimming cost V 5 bases and J 5 bases, with 6 bases left between them. The CDR3 length is 12 residues. CDR3 coding DNA: TGTGCCAGCAGTGGACTAAATGAAAAACTGTTTTTT. Translated: CASSGLNEKLFF.